These 2 T cell receptor beta chains came from one sample sequenced in a study of blood T cell repertoires in COVID-19. Some clones are missing from TCRdb's copy, which holds only in-frame ones; the method was immunoSEQ multiplex PCR. The sample has about 40,000 clones; around nine tenths are singletons. Sequenced input: peripheral blood. These receptors came from a man aged 60-69 years with COVID-19, enrolled during active disease.

This clone has more than one count but fewer than ten. The J gene is TRBJ1-5, the V gene TRBV18; 8 bases are a match to TRBD1. Per germline, CDR1 KGHSH and CDR2 LQKENI. The ends lost 2 bases at V and 4 bases at J; junction bases unmatched: 4. This CDR3 has 15 residues. CDR3 sequence (DNA): TGTGCCAGCTCACCAGGGACAGGACGGAATCAGCCCCAGCATTTT. This encodes CASSPGTGRNQPQHF.

The chain combines TRBV5-4 with TRBJ2-1, with D possibly being TRBD1 (6 bases). In germline, CDR1 is SGHNT, CDR2 YYREEE (reference sequence). The V and J ends lost 3 bases and 8 bases respectively, with 15 bases between them. CDR3 length equals 14 residues. CDR3 sequence (DNA): TGTGCCAGCAGCTCAGGGGTCGCCTGGGATGAGCAGTTCTTC. This gives the protein CASSSGVAWDEQFF.